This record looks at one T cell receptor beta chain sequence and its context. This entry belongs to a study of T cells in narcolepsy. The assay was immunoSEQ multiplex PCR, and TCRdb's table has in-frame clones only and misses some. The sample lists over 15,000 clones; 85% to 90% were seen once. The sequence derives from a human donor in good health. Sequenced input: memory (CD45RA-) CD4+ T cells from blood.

CDR3 amino acids: CASFSRRVGGSQYF. CDR3 in DNA: TGTGCCAGCTTTTCGAGAAGAGTAGGGGGAAGTCAGTACTTC. The rearrangement joins TRBV6-1 to TRBJ2-7; D is possibly TRBD1 (6 bases). The germline V gene has CDR1 MNHNS and CDR2 SASEGT. CDR3 length: 14 residues. V was cut by 8 bases and J by 10 bases, with 24 bases left in between.